The 2 T cell receptor beta chains listed next were all sequenced from one sample in a study of shared clonotypes between healthy human individuals. Here immunoSEQ multiplex PCR was the method, and the copy in TCRdb shows in-frame clones only, minus some. The sample includes about 680,000 clones, approximately 90% of them seen just once. Naive CD8 cells were CD45RO-negative, positively selected for CCR7, excluding terminally differentiated effector memory CD45RA+ cells. The sequenced sample consisted of naive CD8+ T cells sorted from blood. Receptors were obtained from a man aged 30 to 45 in good health.

The rearrangement links TRBV6-1 to TRBJ2-5; 7 nucleotides agree with TRBD2. Germline V gene data show CDR1 as MNHNS and CDR2 as SASEGT. CDR3 length: 16 amino acids. Trimming at V came to 2 bases and at J to 1 base, leaving 7 bases not matched to a gene. The CDR3 here is CASSERDYTTQETQYF. CDR3 DNA sequence: TGTGCCAGCAGTGAACGGGACTATACCACCCAAGAGACCCAGTACTTC.

This chain links TRBV4-1 with TRBJ2-1, with D perhaps TRBD2 (6 bases). Germline CDR1 is MGHRA and CDR2 is YSYEKL. The CDR3 runs 16 residues. The V and J ends lost 1 base and 3 bases respectively, with 13 bases between them. The CDR3 reads CASSQVTGSDYNEQFF. The CDR3 DNA follows: TGCGCCAGCAGCCAAGTCACCGGGAGCGACTACAATGAGCAGTTCTTC.